This T cell receptor beta chain was identified in a study of T cells expressing NK-cell markers. Turning to the study itself: Sorted CD3+CD56-NKG2C+, CD3+CD56+NKG2C+ and CD3+CD56+NKG2C- T cells supplied the TCR beta repertoires.

It was by 5'RACE template switching with UMIs that TCR beta cDNA was made. TCRdb reprocessed the 5' RACE reads and reports one entry per CDR3 protein, with no DNA. The repertoire shows under 600,000 distinct CDR3 sequences; the top ten hold 1.4%. Germline V CDR1 and CDR2: ENHRY, SYGVKD. The CDR3 is 16 amino acids. Study conclusions and caveats: In several donors, these clonotypes also led the CD3+CD56-NKG2C+ fraction. Among CD8+ T cells from over 5 donors, dominant NKG2C+ clonotypes accounted for about 1.0-7.0%.

About this clonotype itself: Its antigen is still unknown.

The sequencing input was blood T cells: a sorted CD56 or NKG2C T cell subset, CD4+ or CD8+ T cells, or bulk PBMC T cells (not recorded which). The clonotype comes from a woman between 45 and 60 years old in good health. The V gene is TRBV10-3, the J gene TRBJ2-5. CDR3 amino acids: CAISEPLDPIQETQYF.